One and the same sample provided the 12 T cell receptor beta chains below, sequenced in a study of blood T cell repertoires in COVID-19. The table came from immunoSEQ multiplex PCR; TCRdb's copy has only in-frame clones and leaves some out. The sample has fewer than 400,000 clones, over 70% seen once. Sample: PBMCs or T cells enriched from blood (not recorded which). These receptors were taken from a man aged 30 to 39 who had recovered from COVID-19.

The V call is TRBV3-1 (or the pseudogene TRBV3-2), the J call TRBJ2-2; 8 bases map to TRBD2. CDR3 length: 14 residues. J gave up 2 bases and V 6 bases, and 2 bases lay outside the gene matches. CDR1 and CDR2 (germline): LGHDT, YNNKEL (reference sequence). This CDR3 is CASRLAGNTGELFF. CDR3 DNA sequence: TGTGCCAGCAGGCTAGCGGGTAACACCGGGGAGCTGTTTTTT.

This chain links TRBV9 with TRBJ1-3; D is perhaps TRBD1 (6 bases). V shed 3 bases and J shed 2 bases, with 9 bases lying between them. Germline V CDR1 and CDR2: SGDLS, YYNGEE. The CDR3 sequence is 14 residues long. CDR3 sequence reads: CASSARTAGNTIYF. The CDR3 DNA sequence: TGTGCCAGCAGCGCCCGGACAGCTGGAAACACCATATATTTT.

The chain uses TRBV7-2 and TRBJ1-1; D gene unclear. V shed 8 bases and J shed 2 bases, with 18 bases lying between them. CDR1 and CDR2 from the germline V gene are SGHTA and FQGNSA. This CDR3 spans 15 amino acids. CDR3 bases: TGTGCCAGCGCTGCTGGAGGTACCTTAAACACTGAAGCTTTCTTT. It yields the protein CASAAGGTLNTEAFF.

The CDR3 DNA sequence: TGTGCCAGCAGCTTAGAAGTGTGGCAGGTGCGGTTCTTC. It encodes CASSLEVWQVRFF. The V call is TRBV11-2, the J call TRBJ2-1; D gene ambiguous. CDR1 and CDR2 (germline): SGHAT, FQNNGV. Trimming took off 0 bases at V and 15 bases at J, with 15 bases between the two ends. CDR3 length equals 13 residues.

This clone came up once. The chain is built from TRBV6-6 and TRBJ2-7; 10 bases line up with TRBD1. The CDR3 length is 15 residues. Germline V gives CDR1 MNHNY, CDR2 SVGAGI (reference sequence). V was clipped by 3 bases and J by 4 bases; unmatched bases: 6. The CDR3 nucleotides are TGTGCCAGCAGTTATCGGGACAGGGGTAGGTACGAGCAGTACTTC. Its translation: CASSYRDRGRYEQYF.

The chain combines TRBV3-1 (or the pseudogene TRBV3-2) with TRBJ1-1; D is undetermined. The CDR3 contains 16 residues. Deletions cut 3 bases from V and 1 base from J, with 15 bases between. Germline V lookup: CDR1 LGHDT, CDR2 YNNKEL (reference sequence). The CDR3 protein is CASSQPTTDPNTEAFF. The CDR3 DNA reads TGTGCCAGCAGCCAGCCTACGACTGATCCGAACACTGAAGCTTTCTTT.

This chain joins TRBV29-1 and TRBJ2-5; 7 nucleotides align to TRBD2. The CDR3 covers 14 residues. J gave up 5 bases and V 0 bases, and 6 bases lay outside the gene matches. Per the germline V gene, CDR1 is SQVTM and CDR2 is ANQGSEA. The CDR3 DNA reads as TGCAGCGTTGAAGATCGGGGAGGGAGGGAGACCCAGTACTTC. It codes for CSVEDRGGRETQYF. The full variable domain, completed using reference TRBV29-1 and TRBJ2-5, is SAVISQKPSRDICQRGTSLTIQCQVDSQVTMMFWYRQQPGQSLTLIATANQGSEATYESGFVIDKFPISRPNLTFSTLTVSNMSPEDSSIYLCSVEDRGGRETQYFGPGTRLLVL.

The chain combines TRBV9 with TRBJ2-2, with D maybe TRBD1 (6 bases). Germline V CDR1 and CDR2: SGDLS, YYNGEE. V was pared by 3 bases and J by 3 bases, with 9 bases between. This CDR3 contains 14 residues. The CDR3 spells CASSEGHYTGELFF. The CDR3 coding sequence is TGTGCCAGCAGCGAGGGACATTACACCGGGGAGCTGTTTTTT.

The sample holds a few counts of this clone. The chain links TRBV6-5 to TRBJ1-5; D is uncertain. Trimming cost V 10 bases and J 4 bases, with 14 bases left between them. Germline V CDR1 and CDR2: MNHEY, SVGAGI. This CDR3 spans 13 amino acids. The CDR3, as DNA: TGTGCCACCGCGGGTTCTTTTAATCAGCCCCAGCATTTT. It codes for CATAGSFNQPQHF.

The chain couples TRBV2 to TRBJ1-1; a possible D gene is TRBD1 (6 bases). Per germline, CDR1 SNHLY and CDR2 FYNNEI. V was cut by 8 bases and J by 3 bases, with 19 bases left in between. The CDR3 is 15 amino acids. The chain's CDR3 is CASAPTQTGYTEAFF. CDR3 DNA: TGTGCCAGCGCGCCGACTCAAACAGGGTACACTGAAGCTTTCTTT.

This chain joins TRBV9 and TRBJ2-7, with D tentatively TRBD1 (6 bases). V lost 1 base, J lost 4 bases, and 15 bases lay in between. CDR1 SGDLS and CDR2 YYNGEE come from the germline V gene. CDR3 length: 15 amino acids. CDR3 residues: CASSVLPGTRYEQYF. DNA of the CDR3: TGTGCCAGCAGCGTATTGCCAGGGACAAGATACGAGCAGTACTTC.

As regards this clone: Other nucleotide sequences from this sample produce the same CDR3. The chain links TRBV29-1 to TRBJ1-3; D unresolved. There are 13 residues in the CDR3. Looked up from germline, CDR1 is SQVTM and CDR2 is ANQGSEA. With 6 bases removed from V and 0 bases from J, the gap between germline ends came to 9 bases. CDR3 sequence reads: CSVSGSSGNTIYF. The CDR3 DNA is TGCAGCGTCTCCGGGAGCTCTGGAAACACCATATATTTT.